This TCR beta chain was documented in a study of blood T cell repertoires in COVID-19. Study summary: Acute and convalescent COVID-19 samples came from the United States, Italy and Spain. PBMCs, B-cell-depleted T cells, or T cells provided the cDNA or gDNA that made up the material.

As handled by the study authors: By means of reference gene primer amplification, nucleated cell counts were estimated. Assay: immunoSEQ multiplex PCR; the TCRdb copy retains only in-frame clones and omits some. V and J calls and clone size are copied from that table; D and trimming were computed from the DNA. Counted here are roughly 320,000 clones, almost 85% occurring once; the ten biggest clones make up more than 6%. CDR1 and CDR2 from the germline V gene are SGHAT and FQNNGV. Trimming cost V 4 bases and J 0 bases, with 12 bases left between them. The CDR3 loop spans 15 amino acids. The chain employs TRBV11-2 and TRBJ1-1, with D unresolved. Sequenced input: peripheral blood. The receptor was isolated from a human donor in a cohort sampled during active COVID-19. CDR3 residues: CASSSKSVVNTEAFF. In DNA form, the CDR3 reads TGTGCCAGCAGCTCAAAGAGTGTGGTGAACACTGAAGCTTTCTTT.